A selection of T cell receptor beta chains follows, all from one sample in a study of blood T cell repertoires in COVID-19. Data came from immunoSEQ multiplex PCR; TCRdb stores just in-frame clones and leaves some out. The table lists over 200,000 clones, more than 75% of them singletons, with 1.5% to 2% in the top ten. Sequences were obtained from peripheral blood. These receptors were collected from a man in his forties with active or convalescent COVID-19. Both conserved end residues are part of each CDR3. Each record gives: clone size, V gene, D gene, J gene, CDR3 DNA, CDR3 protein. D genes are given only for firm matches. Some rows mark clone size as missing; the rest say once, few, many or name a class of expanded clone.

NA	TRBV9	TRBD1	TRBJ1-4	TGTGCCAGCAGCGCCTTCCAGGGGGCGGGTAATGAAAAACTGTTTTTT	CASSAFQGAGNEKLFF
NA	TRBV30	NA	TRBJ2-3	TGTGCCTGGAGTACAGTTAGCGGATACACAGATACGCAGTATTTT	CAWSTVSGYTDTQYF
NA	TRBV4-1	NA	TRBJ1-1	TGCGCCAGCAGCCAAGAGGAGGGGTCCACTGAAGCTTTCTTT	CASSQEEGSTEAFF
NA	TRBV3-1/TRBV3-2	TRBD2	TRBJ2-1	TGTGCCAGCAGTTCCCCTAGCGGGGAATACAATGAGCAGTTCTTC	CASSSPSGEYNEQFF
few	TRBV7-9	NA	TRBJ1-2	TGTGCCAGCAGCGGAAGGACAGCTACTAACTATGGCTACACCTTC	CASSGRTATNYGYTF
NA	TRBV7-2	TRBD1	TRBJ1-2	TGTGCCAGCAGCTTAACAGGGGTGGTAGGGGGCTACACCTTC	CASSLTGVVGGYTF
NA	TRBV12-3/TRBV12-4	NA	TRBJ2-5	TGTGCCAGCACCACCCATGGAGGAGAGACCCAGTACTTC	CASTTHGGETQYF
NA	TRBV6-5	NA	TRBJ2-1	TGTGCCAGCAGTCAGGGGACCCTACTCTATAATGAGCAGTTCTTC	CASSQGTLLYNEQFF
NA	TRBV6-1	TRBD1	TRBJ1-4	TGTGCCAGCAGTGAGAGGACAGGGAGGGAAAAACTGTTTTTT	CASSERTGREKLFF
NA	TRBV5-5	NA	TRBJ2-7	TGTGCCAGCAGCTTGTACAGGTCCTACGAGCAGTACTTC	CASSLYRSYEQYF
NA	TRBV10-2	TRBD1	TRBJ1-5	TGCGCCAGCAGTGACAGAACAGGGGCACCTGCTCAGCCCCAGCATTTT	CASSDRTGAPAQPQHF
NA	TRBV11-2	NA	TRBJ2-3	TGTGCCAGCAGCTCAATTCGGGGCACAGATACGCAGTATTTT	CASSSIRGTDTQYF
NA	TRBV6-5	NA	TRBJ1-1	TGTGCCAGCAGTTACTCGGGCGGCAGGGTGAACACTGAAGCTTTCTTT	CASSYSGGRVNTEAFF
few	TRBV2	TRBD1	TRBJ1-1	TGTGCCAGTACAGGGGGAGGTCTCCGGAACACTGAAGCTTTCTTT	CASTGGGLRNTEAFF
NA	TRBV30	NA	TRBJ2-5	TGTGCCTGGAGTGTAAACTGGGGGCAGACCCAGTACTTC	CAWSVNWGQTQYF
NA	TRBV5-1	TRBD2	TRBJ2-1	TGCGCCAGCAGCGGGTCGACTAGCGGGGGGTACAATGAGCAGTTCTTC	CASSGSTSGGYNEQFF